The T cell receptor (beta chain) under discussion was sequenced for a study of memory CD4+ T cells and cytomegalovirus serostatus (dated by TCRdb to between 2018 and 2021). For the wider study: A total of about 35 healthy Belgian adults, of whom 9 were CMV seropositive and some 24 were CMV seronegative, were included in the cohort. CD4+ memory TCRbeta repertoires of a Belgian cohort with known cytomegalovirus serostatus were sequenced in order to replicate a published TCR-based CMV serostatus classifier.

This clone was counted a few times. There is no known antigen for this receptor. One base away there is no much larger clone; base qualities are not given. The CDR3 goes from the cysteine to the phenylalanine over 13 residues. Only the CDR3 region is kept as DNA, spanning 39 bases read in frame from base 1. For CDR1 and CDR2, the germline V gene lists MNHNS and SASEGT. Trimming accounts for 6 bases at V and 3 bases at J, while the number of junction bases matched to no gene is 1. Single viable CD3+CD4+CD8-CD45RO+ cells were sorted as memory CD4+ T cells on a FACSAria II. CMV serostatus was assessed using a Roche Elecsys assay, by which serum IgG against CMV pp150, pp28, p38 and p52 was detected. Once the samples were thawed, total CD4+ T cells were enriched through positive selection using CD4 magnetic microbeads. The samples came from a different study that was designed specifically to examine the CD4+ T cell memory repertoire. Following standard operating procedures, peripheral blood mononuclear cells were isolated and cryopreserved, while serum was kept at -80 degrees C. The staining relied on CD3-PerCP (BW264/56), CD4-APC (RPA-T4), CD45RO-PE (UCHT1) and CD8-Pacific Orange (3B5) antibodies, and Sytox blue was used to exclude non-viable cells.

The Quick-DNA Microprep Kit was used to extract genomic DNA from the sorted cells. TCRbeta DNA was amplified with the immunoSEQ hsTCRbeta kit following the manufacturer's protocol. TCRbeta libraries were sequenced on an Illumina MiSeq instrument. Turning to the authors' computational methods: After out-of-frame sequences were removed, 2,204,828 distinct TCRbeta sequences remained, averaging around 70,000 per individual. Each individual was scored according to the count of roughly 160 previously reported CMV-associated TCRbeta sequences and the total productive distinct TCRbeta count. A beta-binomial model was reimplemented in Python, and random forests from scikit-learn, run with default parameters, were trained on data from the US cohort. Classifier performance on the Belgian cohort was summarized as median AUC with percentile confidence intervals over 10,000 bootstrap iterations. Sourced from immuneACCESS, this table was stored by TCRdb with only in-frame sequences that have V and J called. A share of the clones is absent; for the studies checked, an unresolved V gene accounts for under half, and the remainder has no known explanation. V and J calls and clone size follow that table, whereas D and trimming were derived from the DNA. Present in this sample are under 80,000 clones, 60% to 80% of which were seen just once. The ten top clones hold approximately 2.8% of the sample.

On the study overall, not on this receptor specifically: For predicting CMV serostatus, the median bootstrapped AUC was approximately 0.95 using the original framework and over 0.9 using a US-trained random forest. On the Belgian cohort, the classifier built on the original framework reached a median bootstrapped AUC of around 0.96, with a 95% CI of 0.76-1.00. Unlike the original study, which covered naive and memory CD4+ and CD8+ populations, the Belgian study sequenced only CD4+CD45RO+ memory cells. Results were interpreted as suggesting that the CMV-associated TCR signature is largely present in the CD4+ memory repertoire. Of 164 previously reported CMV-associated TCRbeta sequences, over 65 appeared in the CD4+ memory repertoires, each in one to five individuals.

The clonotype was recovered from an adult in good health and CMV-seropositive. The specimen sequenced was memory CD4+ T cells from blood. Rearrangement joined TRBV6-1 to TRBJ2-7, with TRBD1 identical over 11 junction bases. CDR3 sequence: CASRGTGGYEQYF. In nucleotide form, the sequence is TGTGCCAGCAGGGGGACAGGGGGCTACGAGCAGTACTTC.